Each of the 14 T cell receptor beta chains below was sequenced from the same sample in a study of CD8+CD57+ T cells in acquired aplastic anemia. The use of genomic DNA as template underpinned the TCR beta VDJ and CDR3 profiling. TCRdb ran MiXCR on the reads and lists one entry per CDR3 protein. The sample includes hundreds of thousands of distinct CDR3 sequences, 55% to 75% of them seen just once. The material sequenced was sorted CD4+, CD8+, or CD8+CD57+ T cells (not recorded which) from PBMCs. The source of these receptors is a human donor in good health, serving as a control.

The chain joins TRBV12-3 or TRBV12-4 to TRBJ1-6; no definite D call. V lost 6 bases and J 6 bases, leaving 15 bases between the germline ends. The CDR3 is 15 amino acids. The CDR3 is CASSRAQRLNSPLHF. In nucleotides, the CDR3 is TGTGCCAGCAGCCGCGCCCAGCGACTTAATTCACCCCTCCACTTT.

On this clonotype: This CDR3 fails to terminate in the conserved phenylalanine or tryptophan, so it likely reflects a read error. It is unclear where the CDR3 begins or ends on the DNA, so no DNA is shown, and the CDR3 is as TCRdb lists it. This chain joins TRBV7-2 and TRBJ1-1; TRBD1 is taken as the D call from the table, unchecked against the DNA. Including both end residues, the CDR3 is 13 amino acids long. The germline CDR1 and CDR2 sequences are SGHTA and FQGNSA. The CDR3 reads CASSETGYPIEQY.

This clonotype was detected ten times or more. This chain links TRBV11-2 with TRBJ1-2, with D possibly matching TRBD1 (5 bases). The V end lost 8 bases, the J end lost 13 bases, and 20 bases lay between the germline ends. Germline assignment: CDR1 SGHAT and CDR2 FQNNGV. CDR3 size: 12 residues. The CDR3 sequence is CASAPPGGEGTF. The CDR3 region has the DNA TGTGCCAGCGCTCCCCCCGGGGGTGAGGGCACCTTC.

This clonotype was observed a few times. V is TRBV10-3 and J is TRBJ1-6, with TRBD1 matching 8 bases. V shed 6 bases, J shed 7 bases, and the junction held 8 bases outside the gene matches. Germline CDR1 is ENHRY and CDR2 is SYGVKD. There are 15 residues in the CDR3. The CDR3 nucleotides are TGTGCCATCAGGGAGGGACAGGAGAGGAATTCACCCCTCCACTTT. This encodes CAIREGQERNSPLHF.

This rearrangement joins TRBV20-1 to TRBJ2-3; 7 bases agree with TRBD2. The CDR3 spans 15 residues. Germline loops: CDR1 DFQATT, CDR2 SNEGSKA (reference sequence). The V gene end was trimmed by 5 bases and the J gene end by 0 bases; junction bases not matched to a gene: 8. The CDR3 here is CSAGVWRGSTDTQYF. The CDR3 DNA reads as TGCAGTGCTGGGGTTTGGCGGGGGAGCACAGATACGCAGTATTTT.

With regard to this clonotype: A read error may produce the germline difference seen at one junction end. CDR3 residues: CASRSGGLNTAAF. For the CDR3, the DNA is TGTGCCAGCAGGTCCGGTGGGCTGAACACTGCTGCTTTT. This chain uses TRBV9 with TRBJ1-1; D unclear. Germline V gives CDR1 SGDLS, CDR2 YYNGEE. CDR3 length: 13 amino acids.

In regard to this clonotype: Since the CDR3 does not end with the conserved phenylalanine or tryptophan, this likely comes from a read error. The DNA is omitted, as the CDR3 cannot be located on it reliably, and the CDR3 follows TCRdb's listing. V gene TRBV19 combines with J gene TRBJ2-7; the DNA was not compared with TRBD1, the D call given in the table. Germline-derived CDR1 and CDR2 are LNHDA and SQIVND (reference sequence). Counting both end residues, the CDR3 totals 15 amino acids. CDR3 region: CASSITADNGYTFDS.

This clonotype was seen many times. In DNA, the CDR3 is TGTGCCATCAGTGAGTCAAGCAGGAACTATGGCTACACCTTC. This sequence encodes CAISESSRNYGYTF. V usage is TRBV10-3 and J usage is TRBJ1-2; no definite D call. In germline, CDR1 is ENHRY, CDR2 SYGVKD. This CDR3 region has 14 residues. Trimming took 0 bases from V and 2 from J, leaving 7 bases between them.

V is TRBV2 and J is TRBJ2-7; no firm D call. V was pared by 0 bases and J by 4 bases, with 16 bases between. The CDR3 sequence is 16 residues long. Germline loops: CDR1 SNHLY, CDR2 FYNNEI. The CDR3 sequence: CASSEASTRPAYEQYF. DNA for the CDR3: TGTGCCAGCAGTGAAGCAAGTACCCGGCCGGCGTACGAGCAGTACTTC.

On this clonotype itself: At one of its ends the junction is not consistent with the germline gene, which may arise from a read error. The genes are TRBV9 and TRBJ1-5; a weak D match, TRBD1 (5 bases). The CDR3 loop spans 13 amino acids. Germline V lookup: CDR1 SGDLS, CDR2 YYNGEE. Written as DNA, the CDR3 is TGTGCCAGCAACCGGCGGGAGGGGCACCACCAGCAGTTT. Protein product: CASNRREGHHQQF.

CDR3 bases: TGTGCCAGCAGTTCCGTCCCTGTTGCTTTCTTT. Its protein is CASSSVPVAFF. V usage is TRBV7-3 and J usage is TRBJ1-1; no clear D. The CDR3 spans 11 residues. The germline V gene has CDR1 SGHTA and CDR2 FQGTGA. The germline V and J ends were trimmed by 6 bases and 11 bases, with 13 bases remaining between them.

The chain recombines TRBV7-2 with TRBJ1-2; D possibly corresponds to TRBD1 (6 bases). Between the trimmed V and J ends, which lost 5 bases and 7 bases, there was a span of 20 bases. Germline CDR1 and CDR2: SGHTA and FQGNSA. This CDR3 contains 15 residues. The CDR3 nucleotides read TGTGCCAGCAGCCCGCGACAGGTGTCGTGGTCTGGCTACACCTTC. This sequence encodes CASSPRQVSWSGYTF.

Points on this clonotype: One end of the junction does not line up with germline, which may come from a read error. The chain combines TRBV9 with TRBJ1-6, with D hard to call. Germline V gene sequence: CDR1 SGDLS, CDR2 YYNGEE. The length of the CDR3 is 13 residues. The CDR3 is CASSQPDQVSHQF. The DNA for the CDR3 is TGTGCCAGCAGTCAGCCGGATCAAGTATCCCACCAGTTT.

The chain links TRBV12-5 to TRBJ2-3; TRBD2 matches at 7 bases. The CDR3 totals 14 residues. CDR1 and CDR2 (germline): LGHNT, FRNRAP. After removal of 6 bases from V and 4 bases from J, the junction contained 7 bases not matched to a gene. CDR3 sequence: CASGNGLVSDTQYF. The CDR3 nucleotides read TGTGCTAGTGGGAATGGACTAGTCTCAGATACGCAGTATTTT.